A selection of T cell receptor beta chains follows, all from one sample in a study of beta chain features in type 1 diabetes. Sequencing used immunoSEQ multiplex PCR; TCRdb keeps in-frame clones, though not all of them. The sample contains over 500,000 clones, less than 20% of which appear only once. Sample: naive CD4+ T cells from blood. All receptors come from a young man in good health. Each CDR3 is given with its conserved first and last residue. Not all rows give a size; the values are once, few, many and, for expanded clones, a class.

v_gene	abundance	j_gene	CDR3aa
TRBV2	few	TRBJ2-5	CASGTGQETQYF
TRBV7-3	NA	TRBJ1-1	CASSPSGIVMAAFF
TRBV30	NA	TRBJ2-2	CAWSRNGELFF
TRBV13	few	TRBJ1-1	CASQGRTEAFF
TRBV11-2	NA	TRBJ2-2	CASSLPGTEYTGELFF
TRBV7-6	NA	TRBJ2-1	CASSLGLGRNEQFF
TRBV6-5	NA	TRBJ2-7	CATTGFHYEQYF
TRBV28	NA	TRBJ2-1	CASSPDLAGGLYEQFF
TRBV28	NA	TRBJ1-2	CASSRTGSIGGYTF
TRBV5-1	few	TRBJ1-5	CASSGGGNQPQHF
TRBV5-1	NA	TRBJ2-3	CASSSSGTSGSRVTDTQYF
TRBV13	NA	TRBJ1-4	CASSFLGRGPGKLFF
TRBV21-1	NA	TRBJ2-2	CATCSGANTGELFF
TRBV7-3	few	TRBJ2-3	CASSRDRDIDTQYF
TRBV5-4	NA	TRBJ2-1	CASSLGTSGRNEQFF
TRBV28	few	TRBJ1-2	CASSKKWERSYGYTF